This paragraph covers one TCR beta chain sequence. Participants came from some 23 US areas, aged about 18 to 90 years. Self-reported history from a screening survey and questionnaire set each donor's cohort. These data belong to a study of blood T cell repertoires in COVID-19. Study-wide background: COVID-19 samples, acute and convalescent, were from the United States, Italy and Spain.

The table came from immunoSEQ multiplex PCR; TCRdb's copy has only in-frame clones and leaves some out. Of under 300,000 clones in the sample, around 83% were seen once. This CDR3 has 15 residues. CDR1 is LNHNV and CDR2 is YYDKDF in the germline V gene (reference sequence). V was clipped by 3 bases and J by 5 bases; unmatched bases: 9. This chain uses TRBV15 with TRBJ1-1; 7 nucleotides match TRBD1. Sequencing was carried out using PBMCs or T cells enriched from blood (not recorded which). This clonotype originated in a woman between 45 and 60 years old who had been exposed to COVID-19. The DNA for the CDR3 is TGTGCCACCAGCAGCCGACAGGGAATGCGAACTGAAGCTTTCTTT. Encoded protein: CATSSRQGMRTEAFF.